This T cell receptor (beta chain) was profiled in a study of CD8+ T cells in alopecia areata (dated by TCRdb to the late 2010s). Regarding the complete study: The treated patients took part in an open-label pilot trial in which moderate-to-severe alopecia areata was treated with oral tofacitinib at 5 to 10 mg twice daily. Patients on tofacitinib were biopsied at baseline and after 4 and 24 weeks of treatment, and several of the patients also had a later scalp biopsy. Tofacitinib was administered for 6 to 18 months, and 6 months of follow-up off drug were then conducted to assess delayed response and recurrence. RNA was obtained with the PAXgene miRNA kit for fixed scalp, the miRNeasy kit for PBMCs, and the RNeasy kit for mouse skin. TCRbeta CDR3 regions were amplified by immunoSEQ multiplex PCR with 35 Vbeta forward and 13 Jbeta reverse primers. On the human side, TCRbeta sequencing was run on scalp tissue and on sorted CD4+ and CD8+ peripheral blood T cells from healthy controls and from alopecia areata patients with either patchy or totalis/universalis disease. The SALT score, which quantifies the percentage of affected scalp surface area, was used to measure disease severity in treated patients. To study T cell clonal expansion in alopecia areata, the researchers applied high-throughput TCRbeta sequencing to both the C3H/HeJ mouse model and human patients. Clonality in the scalp was compared among normal scalp (n=4), patchy alopecia areata scalp (n=8), and alopecia totalis/universalis scalp (n=8). Points the paper makes about the study in general: Many expanded lesional clones persisted in scalp and blood during tofacitinib treatment, which may partly explain relapse after stopping treatment. Compared with normal scalp, lesional scalp had higher clonality and more expanded CD8+ clones, particularly in alopecia totalis/universalis, a pattern that suggests antigenic drive. Shared TCR sequences between patients were less evident than in mice, which may be partly attributable to HLA diversity in the patient population. With tofacitinib, both scalp clonality and the number of expanded CD8+ clones among the top 100 scalp clones went down significantly. Scalp TCR repertoire analysis is complicated because resident alphabeta T cells in normal human skin are also sequenced, whereas mouse skin is dominated by gammadelta T cells. Because the treated cohort was small and included a single nonresponder, larger studies are needed to assess links between baseline CD8+ expansion and response.

In the case of this clone: The antigen it recognizes is unknown. No per-base quality is available; no much larger clone lies one base away.

The germline V gene specifies MGHRA as CDR1 and YSYEKL as CDR2. Trimmed from V: 1 base; trimmed from J: 4 bases; junction bases lacking a gene match: 4. From the cysteine up to the phenylalanine, the CDR3 has a length of 15 residues. Only the CDR3 portion is preserved as DNA: 45 bases, with reading frame beginning at the first base. The time point tag for this specimen amounts to: roughly 26 weeks on oral tofacitinib. The treatment or condition label, as the study defines it: oral pan-JAK inhibitor, 5-10 mg twice daily. Lesional scalp punch biopsies and peripheral blood were obtained from alopecia areata patients. PBMCs were separated by density centrifugation and stained for CD3, CD4 and CD8, after which CD4+ and CD8+ T cells were sorted on a FACSAria. Library preparation employed the immunoSEQ multiplex PCR assay. To provide template for TCR sequencing, every sample had RNA extracted and reverse transcribed into cDNA. SuperScript III was used for first-strand cDNA synthesis, primed with a 2:1 mix of oligo-dT and random hexamers. A synthetic immune receptor repertoire was used to assess amplification bias, and residual bias was removed computationally. The study's processing was this. Raw reads were preprocessed to remove errors, and CDR3 was defined according to IMGT conventions as the region from the conserved cysteine to phenylalanine. Clonality was calculated as 1 minus Shannon entropy normalized by log2 of the number of productive unique TCRs. Whether scalp clones were CD4 or CD8 was inferred by matching scalp TCRbeta sequences against CD4 and CD8 repertoires sorted from blood. TCRdb carries this immuneACCESS record with in-frame sequences only. Its versions omit some clonotypes, under half of them owing to an unresolved V gene in the studies checked, with the rest unexplained. That table is the source of V, J and clone size, and D and trimming were worked out from the DNA. In this sample the table shows tens of thousands of clones, approximately 72% of which occur a single time. Jointly, the top ten make up about a quarter of the sample.

This specimen was CD8+ T cells sorted from blood, taken at week 24, from a patient treated with tofacitinib. This clonotype was sampled from a human donor with alopecia areata. The chain joins TRBV4-1 to TRBJ2-5, with 9 bases matching TRBD2. The nucleotide sequence reads as follows: TGCGCCAGCAGCCAAGTTCCACTAGCGGGAGAGACCCAGTACTTC. Translated, this gives CASSQVPLAGETQYF.